The 32 T cell receptor beta chains listed next were all sequenced from one sample in a study of blood T cell repertoires in COVID-19. The protocol was immunoSEQ multiplex PCR, while the TCRdb copy is restricted to in-frame clones and leaves out a portion. The sample consists of 13,000 to 15,000 clones, 80% to 90% of them appearing once. Sequences were obtained from peripheral blood. The receptors stem from a human donor in a cohort sampled during active COVID-19.

The chain links TRBV24-1 to TRBJ1-2; 7 bases fit TRBD1. The CDR3 runs 14 residues. V lost 5 bases and J lost 4; bases outside the gene matches: 6. The germline V gene encodes CDR1 KGHDR and CDR2 SFDVKD. The CDR3 DNA is TGTGCCACCAGTGGCAAGGGACAGCCCTATGGCTACACCTTC. Protein sequence: CATSGKGQPYGYTF.

The rearrangement links TRBV29-1 to TRBJ2-5; the match to TRBD2 covers 7 bases. The CDR3 length is 12 residues. Germline V gene sequence: CDR1 SQVTM, CDR2 ANQGSEA. Trimming removed 6 bases from V and 3 bases from J; junction bases left unmatched: 4. CDR3 region: CSVASGEETQYF. CDR3 nucleotides: TGCAGCGTCGCTAGCGGAGAAGAGACCCAGTACTTC. Together with reference TRBV29-1 and TRBJ2-5, the CDR3 gives the full variable domain: SAVISQKPSRDICQRGTSLTIQCQVDSQVTMMFWYRQQPGQSLTLIATANQGSEATYESGFVIDKFPISRPNLTFSTLTVSNMSPEDSSIYLCSVASGEETQYFGPGTRLLVL.

The J gene is TRBJ1-1, the V gene TRBV5-4, with D possibly TRBD1 on 6 matching bases. The CDR3 runs 16 residues. V dropped 4 bases and J dropped 1 base, with 17 bases sitting between them. CDR1 SGHNT and CDR2 YYREEE come from the germline V gene (reference sequence). CDR3 protein: CASSPKNRVPNTEAFF. The CDR3, as DNA: TGTGCCAGCAGCCCGAAAAACAGGGTCCCGAACACTGAAGCTTTCTTT.

V is TRBV15 and J is TRBJ1-3; D may be TRBD1 (5 bases). The germline gives CDR1 LNHNV, CDR2 YYDKDF (reference sequence). CDR3 length: 15 residues. V lost 1 base and J lost 0, with 7 bases in between. CDR3 protein: CATSRAGDSGNTIYF. CDR3 DNA: TGTGCCACCAGCAGAGCGGGGGACTCTGGAAACACCATATATTTT.

This chain connects TRBV4-1 to TRBJ1-2; tentative D call: TRBD1 (6 bases). CDR1 is MGHRA, CDR2 YSYEKL, per germline. Trimming stripped 1 base from V and 7 bases from J, with 19 bases between. The CDR3 contains 16 residues. The CDR3 protein is CASSQVPDGRGSGYTF. For the CDR3, the DNA is TGCGCCAGCAGCCAAGTCCCGGATGGCAGGGGCTCTGGCTACACCTTC.

This clone came up once. The genes are TRBV21-1 and TRBJ1-5; the table's D gene call, TRBD1, was not cross checked with the DNA. TRBV21-1 is marked as a pseudogene. The CDR3 totals 16 residues. For the CDR3, the DNA is TGTGCCAGCAGCAACACCGGGACAGACCCTAATCAGCCCCAGCATTTT. It encodes CASSNTGTDPNQPQHF.

The V gene is TRBV5-1, the J gene TRBJ2-7, with D possibly being TRBD2 (6 bases). The germline CDR1 and CDR2 sequences are SGHRS and YFSETQ. V lost 2 bases, J lost 2 bases, and 11 bases lay in between. CDR3 length: 14 amino acids. CDR3 sequence: CASSLQTGAYEQYF. Here the CDR3 DNA reads TGCGCCAGCAGCTTACAGACGGGGGCCTACGAGCAGTACTTC.

The J gene is TRBJ1-3, the V gene TRBV28, with a possible D match to TRBD1 (5 bases). Germline loops: CDR1 MDHEN, CDR2 SYDVKM. V was cut by 4 bases and J by 0 bases, with 13 bases left in between. The CDR3 is 16 residues long. CDR3 nucleotides: TGTGCCAGCAGTTCGGGACTCCCGAGCTCTGGAAACACCATATATTTT. Amino acids: CASSSGLPSSGNTIYF. Looking up the rest from reference TRBV28 and TRBJ1-3 gives the full variable domain: DVKVTQSSRYLVKRTGEKVFLECVQDMDHENMFWYRQDPGLGLRLIYFSYDVKMKEKGDIPEGYSVSREKKERFSLILESASTNQTSMYLCASSSGLPSSGNTIYFGEGSWLTVV.

This chain links TRBV20-1 with TRBJ1-1; the D is unclear. There are 11 residues in the CDR3. Germline assignment: CDR1 DFQATT and CDR2 SNEGSKA (reference sequence). Trimming shortened V by 5 bases and J by 5 bases, and 9 bases separated the two germline ends. CDR3 protein: CSAHQATEAFF. DNA for the CDR3: TGCAGTGCTCATCAGGCGACTGAAGCTTTCTTT.

The V gene is TRBV6-6, the J gene TRBJ2-1; 7 nucleotides agree with TRBD1. V trimming: 7 bases; J trimming: 4 bases; junction bases outside the gene matches: 7. Germline V gives CDR1 MNHNY, CDR2 SVGAGI (reference sequence). CDR3 length equals 14 residues. The CDR3 DNA is TGTGCCAGCACAGACTCGGACAGGTACAATGAGCAGTTCTTC. Encoded protein: CASTDSDRYNEQFF.

V is TRBV6-1 and J is TRBJ1-1, with D possibly matching TRBD1 (6 bases). Trimming stripped 6 bases from V and 2 bases from J, with 13 bases between. The CDR3 runs 14 residues. The germline V gene has CDR1 MNHNS and CDR2 SASEGT. The CDR3 sequence is CASSDLGGNTEAFF. For the CDR3, the DNA is TGTGCCAGCAGCGACTTAGGGGGAAACACTGAAGCTTTCTTT.

The chain joins TRBV27 to TRBJ2-1; D perhaps matches TRBD2 (6 bases). The CDR3 is made up of 15 amino acids. Per the germline V gene, CDR1 is MNHEY and CDR2 is SMNVEV (reference sequence). V lost 5 bases and J lost 0, with 11 bases in between. As DNA, the CDR3 is TGTGCCAGCAGTCTAGCGTTGAGCTCCTACAATGAGCAGTTCTTC. This gives the protein CASSLALSSYNEQFF.

As for this clone: The same CDR3 can be traced to other DNA sequences in this sample. The chain links TRBV18 to TRBJ2-1, with 11 bases that match TRBD2. The CDR3 runs 15 residues. Per germline, CDR1 KGHSH and CDR2 LQKENI. J gave up 6 bases and V 1 base, and 2 bases lay outside the gene matches. In DNA, the CDR3 is TGTGCCAGCTCACCACTTCTAGCGGGAGGCAATGAGCAGTTCTTC. Its translation is CASSPLLAGGNEQFF.

The chain couples TRBV7-3 to TRBJ1-2; D gene uncertain. Germline-derived CDR1 and CDR2 are SGHTA and FQGTGA. Trimming removed 4 bases at V and 7 bases at J, with 13 bases between. CDR3 length: 13 amino acids. CDR3 sequence reads: CASSYDGNSGYTF. The DNA of the CDR3 is TGTGCCAGCAGCTACGACGGGAATTCTGGCTACACCTTC.

This clone was observed a handful of times. Different DNA sequences within this sample yield the same CDR3. The chain uses TRBV3-1 (or the pseudogene TRBV3-2) and TRBJ1-5; tentative D call: TRBD1 (6 bases). The CDR3 is 14 residues long. The V end was cut by 6 bases, the J end by 3 bases, with 12 bases between. Germline V gene lookup returns CDR1 LGHDT and CDR2 YNNKEL (reference sequence). Here the CDR3 DNA reads TGTGCCAGCAGTCCGACAGGAGACAATCAGCCCCAGCATTTT. Protein sequence: CASSPTGDNQPQHF.

This chain uses TRBV9 with TRBJ1-1; 9 nucleotides line up with TRBD1. This CDR3 region has 15 residues. Germline V gene data show CDR1 as SGDLS and CDR2 as YYNGEE. The ends lost 4 bases at V and 5 bases at J; junction bases unmatched: 9. CDR3 residues: CASSSGDRAPTEAFF. The CDR3 DNA sequence: TGTGCCAGCAGCAGCGGGGACAGGGCCCCTACTGAAGCTTTCTTT.

The V gene is TRBV12-5, the J gene TRBJ1-2, with D hard to call. The CDR3 covers 12 residues. The germline V and J ends were trimmed by 3 bases and 2 bases, with 4 bases remaining between them. The germline gives CDR1 LGHNT, CDR2 FRNRAP. CDR3 coding DNA: TGTGCTAGTGGTTTTGAGAACTATGGCTACACCTTC. It yields the protein CASGFENYGYTF.

The sample holds a few counts of this clone. The chain has TRBV5-1 and TRBJ1-5; tentatively, D is TRBD1 (5 bases). Germline V lookup: CDR1 SGHRS, CDR2 YFSETQ. The CDR3 runs to 15 residues. Trimming left V 5 bases short and J 1 base short, with 13 bases between. CDR3 residues: CASSLTTGSNQPQHF. CDR3 nucleotides: TGCGCCAGCAGTCTTACCACAGGAAGCAATCAGCCCCAGCATTTT.

V and J are TRBV6-5 and TRBJ1-5, with D possibly TRBD1 on 6 matching bases. CDR1 MNHEY and CDR2 SVGAGI come from the germline V gene. Deletions cut 5 bases from V and 0 bases from J, with 8 bases between. The CDR3 runs to 14 residues. This CDR3 is CASSPQGSNQPQHF. The CDR3 DNA follows: TGTGCCAGCAGTCCACAGGGTAGCAATCAGCCCCAGCATTTT.

This clone was seen a handful of times. The chain joins TRBV30 to TRBJ1-6; the D gene is possibly TRBD1 (6 bases). This CDR3 spans 15 amino acids. V was cut by 0 bases and J by 7 bases, with 13 bases left in between. From germline, CDR1 is GTSNPN and CDR2 SVGIG (reference sequence). CDR3 coding DNA: TGTGCCTGGAGTGTACGACAGGTCGGGAATTCACCCCTCCACTTT. Translating gives CAWSVRQVGNSPLHF. Looking up the rest from reference TRBV30 and TRBJ1-6 gives the full variable domain: SQTIHQWPATLVQPVGSPLSLECTVEGTSNPNLYWYRQAAGRGLQLLFYSVGIGQISSEVPQNLSASRPQDRQFILSSKKLLLSDSGFYLCAWSVRQVGNSPLHFGNGTRLTVT.

The chain joins TRBV10-3 to TRBJ2-2; D not resolved. The germline gives CDR1 ENHRY, CDR2 SYGVKD. This CDR3 comprises 11 residues. The V and J ends lost 10 bases and 5 bases respectively, with 8 bases between them. CDR3 residues: CATTTTGELFF. In nucleotides, the CDR3 is TGTGCCACCACTACTACCGGGGAGCTGTTTTTT.

The sample holds one count of this clone. The chain uses TRBV2 and TRBJ1-4; 10 bases line up with TRBD1. Per germline, CDR1 SNHLY and CDR2 FYNNEI. The CDR3 runs to 15 residues. With 5 bases clipped from V and 8 bases from J, the junction kept 8 bases outside the gene matches. CDR3 residues: CASSTDRGRGEKLFF. CDR3 coding DNA: TGTGCCAGCAGTACAGACAGGGGGCGAGGGGAAAAACTGTTTTTT.

This chain uses TRBV6-5 with TRBJ1-5; 8 positions match TRBD1. The CDR3 covers 15 residues. After removal of 6 bases from V and 7 bases from J, the junction contained 11 bases not matched to a gene. In germline, CDR1 is MNHEY, CDR2 SVGAGI. CDR3 sequence: CASRTGQGSWQPQHF. CDR3 bases: TGTGCCAGCAGGACTGGACAGGGCTCATGGCAGCCCCAGCATTTT.

The chain links TRBV5-6 to TRBJ2-1, with TRBD2 identical over 11 bases. The length of the CDR3 is 17 residues. In germline, CDR1 is SGHDT, CDR2 YYEEEE. The V segment lost 5 bases and the J segment 3 bases; nucleotides outside the gene matches: 10. CDR3 in amino acids: CASSNIAGGRYYNEQFF. CDR3 nucleotides: TGTGCCAGCAGTAATATAGCGGGGGGGCGTTACTACAATGAGCAGTTCTTC.

This clone was picked up a small number of times. This sequence joins TRBV2 and TRBJ1-4, with a possible D match to TRBD1 (5 bases). Germline-derived CDR1 and CDR2 are SNHLY and FYNNEI. V dropped 8 bases and J dropped 8 bases, with 15 bases sitting between them. The length of the CDR3 is 13 residues. This CDR3 reads CASPGPGGEKLFF. The CDR3, as DNA: TGTGCCAGCCCGGGTCCCGGGGGGGAAAAACTGTTTTTT.

V and J are TRBV7-8 and TRBJ1-5, with 9 nucleotides matching TRBD1. The CDR3 sequence is 15 residues long. Germline V gene data show CDR1 as SGHVS and CDR2 as FQNEAQ. Trimming removed 5 bases from V and 3 bases from J; junction bases left unmatched: 5. This CDR3 is CASSLQGAPNQPQHF. The CDR3 bases are TGTGCCAGCAGCCTACAGGGGGCACCCAATCAGCCCCAGCATTTT.

The chain links TRBV6-5 to TRBJ1-1, with D possibly matching TRBD1 (5 bases). The germline V gene encodes CDR1 MNHEY and CDR2 SVGAGI. This CDR3 has 13 residues. Trimming took 6 bases from V and 4 from J, leaving 12 bases between them. CDR3 in amino acids: CASRMGGITEAFF. CDR3 bases: TGTGCCAGCAGAATGGGGGGAATCACTGAAGCTTTCTTT.

This chain links TRBV27 with TRBJ2-4, with a possible D match to TRBD1 (5 bases). Germline values: CDR1 MNHEY, CDR2 SMNVEV (reference sequence). V lost 6 bases and J 0 bases, leaving 21 bases between the germline ends. The CDR3 is 18 amino acids. The CDR3 spells CASSSRPDSTLAKNIQYF. The CDR3 DNA sequence: TGTGCCAGCAGCTCTCGCCCCGACAGTACCCTAGCCAAAAACATTCAGTACTTC.

The rearrangement joins TRBV6-2 or TRBV6-3 to TRBJ2-7; 7 bases are a match to TRBD1. This CDR3 comprises 15 residues. From germline, CDR1 is MNHEY and CDR2 SVGEGT. The trim removed 0 bases at V and 9 bases at J, leaving 11 bases unmatched. In DNA form, the CDR3 reads TGTGCCAGCAGTTACTCCAGTGACAGGGCCCACGTGCAGTACTTC. This gives the protein CASSYSSDRAHVQYF.

The gene calls are TRBV7-6 and TRBJ2-2; perhaps TRBD2 as D (5 bases). Germline V gives CDR1 SGHVS, CDR2 FNYEAQ. The germline V and J ends were trimmed by 5 bases and 3 bases, with 16 bases remaining between them. The CDR3 contains 16 residues. CDR3 in DNA: TGTGCCAGCAGCCTTATGACCGCCGGGGACACCGGGGAGCTGTTTTTT. As protein: CASSLMTAGDTGELFF.

The rearrangement uses TRBV6-5 and TRBJ1-2; TRBD1 agrees at 8 bases. The V gene end was trimmed by 6 bases and the J gene end by 8 bases; junction bases not matched to a gene: 8. The CDR3 contains 13 residues. Germline V gene lookup returns CDR1 MNHEY and CDR2 SVGAGI. This CDR3 reads CASSPTGVTGYTF. The CDR3 DNA sequence: TGTGCCAGCAGCCCGACAGGGGTAACGGGCTACACCTTC.

The chain employs TRBV25-1 and TRBJ1-1; tentatively, D is TRBD1 (6 bases). CDR1 and CDR2 (germline): MGHDK, SYGVNS. The CDR3 spans 13 residues. V lost 6 bases and J 2 bases, leaving 10 bases between the germline ends. CDR3 loop: CASRGRGNTEAFF. The DNA of the CDR3 is TGTGCCAGCAGAGGCAGGGGAAACACTGAAGCTTTCTTT.